One sample yielded the 14 T cell receptor beta chains listed below, sequenced in a study of T-cell reconstitution after alpha-beta-depleted transplantation in children. During its preparation, the TCRbeta library received unique molecular identifiers. TCRdb re-analysed the PCR reads in MiXCR, keeping a single row per CDR3 protein. Of a few hundred thousand distinct CDR3 sequences in the sample, roughly 7.1% were seen once. This material consisted of PBMCs, taken before TCRalphabeta/CD19-depleted stem cell transplant. Receptors originate from a boy younger than 10 with acute lymphoblastic leukemia, due to receive a stem cell transplant.

The table lists this clonotype with many counts. The gene calls are TRBV7-9 and TRBJ2-5, with D uncertain. V lost 1 base and J 0 bases, leaving 9 bases between the germline ends. In germline, CDR1 is SEHNR, CDR2 FQNEAQ (reference sequence). The CDR3 has 15 amino acids. The CDR3 spells CASSLGAIHQETQYF. The CDR3 DNA sequence: TGTGCCAGCAGCTTAGGGGCTATCCACCAAGAGACCCAGTACTTC.

The chain uses TRBV11-2 and TRBJ2-7; 7 bases map to TRBD2. CDR3 size: 14 residues. Germline V gives CDR1 SGHAT, CDR2 FQNNGV. The V gene end was trimmed by 3 bases and the J gene end by 3 bases; junction bases not matched to a gene: 5. The chain's CDR3 is CASSFEGEGYEQYF. In DNA form, the CDR3 reads TGTGCCAGCAGCTTTGAAGGGGAGGGCTACGAGCAGTACTTC.

This clonotype was picked up many times. V and J are TRBV5-1 and TRBJ2-5; D is unresolved. The V end lost 1 base, the J end lost 4 bases, and 11 bases lay between the germline ends. Germline CDR1 is SGHRS and CDR2 is YFSETQ. This CDR3 comprises 14 residues. The CDR3 reads CASSLWQEGETQYF. The CDR3 DNA is TGCGCCAGCAGCTTGTGGCAGGAAGGAGAGACCCAGTACTTC.

This clonotype was counted only a few times. The V call is TRBV2, the J call TRBJ2-5; TRBD2 matches 12 bases. From germline, CDR1 is SNHLY and CDR2 FYNNEI. The CDR3 has 14 residues. V shed 2 bases and J 14 bases; nucleotides not matched to a gene: 9. The DNA of the CDR3 is TGTGCCAGCAGTGAAACCCGACTAGCGGGGGTCTCCTACTTC. Amino acid sequence: CASSETRLAGVSYF.

This clonotype was seen ten or more times. The V call is TRBV3-1, the J call TRBJ2-4; 10 nucleotides match TRBD2. This CDR3 has 13 amino acids. Germline-derived CDR1 and CDR2 are LGHDT and YNNKEL (reference sequence). The J segment lost 7 bases and the V segment lost 7 bases, leaving 4 bases of the junction unmatched. The CDR3 bases are TGTGCCAGCAACCTAGCGGGGGAGAACATTCAGTACTTC. Translation gives CASNLAGENIQYF.

Only a few counts were recorded for this clonotype. The chain links TRBV29-1 to TRBJ1-2; D remains ambiguous. The CDR3 sequence is 12 residues long. The ends were cut back, 6 bases at V and 5 bases at J, with 13 bases in the middle. The germline gives CDR1 SQVTM, CDR2 ANQGSEA. CDR3 protein: CSVSVGGYGYTF. CDR3 coding DNA: TGCAGCGTCTCAGTGGGAGGGTATGGCTACACCTTC.

This clonotype appeared a few times. The chain joins TRBV5-1 to TRBJ2-1; 7 nucleotides line up with TRBD2. Germline V gene lookup returns CDR1 SGHRS and CDR2 YFSETQ. With 3 bases clipped from V and 2 bases from J, the junction kept 5 bases outside the gene matches. The CDR3 consists of 15 residues. The CDR3 DNA sequence: TGCGCCAGCAGCTCGAGCGGGGTTACCTACAATGAGCAGTTCTTC. Translation gives CASSSSGVTYNEQFF. Full variable domain (missing parts from reference TRBV5-1 and TRBJ2-1): KAGVTQTPRYLIKTRGQQVTLSCSPISGHRSVSWYQQTPGQGLQFLFEYFSETQRNKGNFPGRFSGRQFSNSRSEMNVSTLELGDSALYLCASSSSGVTYNEQFFGPGTRLTVL.

At least ten counts were recorded for this clonotype. V gene TRBV29-1 combines with J gene TRBJ1-3; tentative D call: TRBD1 (6 bases). The germline V gene has CDR1 SQVTM and CDR2 ANQGSEA. The CDR3 length is 14 residues. V lost 4 bases to trimming and J lost 2 bases, with 12 bases between them. The CDR3, as DNA: TGCAGCGTTGTTGAGGGGGAACCTGGAAACACCATATATTTT. It is translated as CSVVEGEPGNTIYF.

This clonotype was detected many times. This chain joins TRBV20-1 and TRBJ2-7; D is uncertain. The germline gives CDR1 DFQATT, CDR2 SNEGSKA (reference sequence). The ends were cut back, 6 bases at V and 4 bases at J, with 10 bases in the middle. There are 11 residues in the CDR3. CDR3 nucleotide sequence: TGCAGTGCCCGGATGACTTACGAGCAGTACTTC. It encodes CSARMTYEQYF.

This clonotype was observed a handful of times. V and J are TRBV18 and TRBJ1-6, with a tentative D call TRBD1 (6 bases). V gave up 6 bases and J gave up 10 bases, with 19 bases separating them. This CDR3 contains 15 residues. Per the germline V gene, CDR1 is KGHSH and CDR2 is LQKENI. This chain's CDR3 is CASSPQGTAESPLHF. The CDR3 coding sequence is TGTGCCAGCTCCCCCCAGGGGACCGCTGAATCACCCCTCCACTTT.

About this clonotype itself: A much larger clone is a single base away; this may be a read error. This chain connects TRBV5-6 to TRBJ2-1, with a possible D match to TRBD2 (5 bases). The CDR3 is 15 residues long. The germline gives CDR1 SGHDT, CDR2 YYEEEE. The ends were cut back, 6 bases at V and 2 bases at J, with 15 bases in the middle. The CDR3 spells CASIRDGNPYNEQFF. The CDR3 DNA reads TGTGCCAGCATCCGTGACGGGAACCCCTACAATGAGCAGTTCTTC.

This clonotype was observed a handful of times. This rearrangement joins TRBV29-1 to TRBJ2-7; D perhaps matches TRBD1 (6 bases). This CDR3 is 14 amino acids long. Germline values: CDR1 SQVTM, CDR2 ANQGSEA. Trimming pared 0 bases from V and 1 base from J, leaving 10 bases between. In nucleotides, the CDR3 is TGCAGCGTTGAAGACGGGACATGGTCCTACGAGCAGTACTTC. Amino acid sequence: CSVEDGTWSYEQYF.

The chain combines TRBV20-1 with TRBJ2-1; TRBD1 aligns across 8 bases. The germline CDR1 and CDR2 sequences are DFQATT and SNEGSKA (reference sequence). V shed 5 bases and J 9 bases; nucleotides not matched to a gene: 12. The CDR3 extends over 14 amino acids. The CDR3 nucleotides read TGCAGTGCTTCTATAGACAGGGGAGGTCGTGAGCAGTTCTTC. It specifies CSASIDRGGREQFF.

About this clonotype itself: This may come from a read error, since a much larger clone is one base off. The genes are TRBV9 and TRBJ2-3; D possibly corresponds to TRBD2 (6 bases). The germline V gene has CDR1 SGDLS and CDR2 YYNGEE. There are 15 residues in the CDR3. The CDR3 nucleotides read TGTGCCAGCAGCGGCGGAATCGGGAGCACAGATTCGCAGTATTTT. Its protein product is CASSGGIGSTDSQYF.